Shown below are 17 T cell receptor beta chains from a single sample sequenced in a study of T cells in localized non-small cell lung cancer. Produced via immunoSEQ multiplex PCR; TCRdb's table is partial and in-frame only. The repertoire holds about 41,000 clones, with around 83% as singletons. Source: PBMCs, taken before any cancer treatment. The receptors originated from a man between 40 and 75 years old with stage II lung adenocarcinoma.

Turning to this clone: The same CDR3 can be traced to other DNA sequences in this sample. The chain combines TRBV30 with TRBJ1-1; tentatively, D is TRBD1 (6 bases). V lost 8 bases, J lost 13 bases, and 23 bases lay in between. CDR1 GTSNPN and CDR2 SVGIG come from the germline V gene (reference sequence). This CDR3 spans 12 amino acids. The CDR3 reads CARDYRGGGRFF. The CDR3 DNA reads TGTGCCCGAGATTACAGAGGGGGGGGGCGTTTCTTT.

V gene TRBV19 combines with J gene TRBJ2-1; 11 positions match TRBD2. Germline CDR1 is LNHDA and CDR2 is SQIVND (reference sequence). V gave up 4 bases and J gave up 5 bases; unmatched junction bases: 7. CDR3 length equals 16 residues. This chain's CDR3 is CASSKTSGRAHNEQFF. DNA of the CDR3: TGTGCCAGTAGTAAAACTAGCGGGAGAGCCCACAATGAGCAGTTCTTC.

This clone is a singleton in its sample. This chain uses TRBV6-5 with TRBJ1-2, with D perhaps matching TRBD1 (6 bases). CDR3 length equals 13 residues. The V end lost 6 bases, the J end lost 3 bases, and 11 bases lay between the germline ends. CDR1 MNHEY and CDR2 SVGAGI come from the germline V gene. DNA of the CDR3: TGTGCCAGCAGCTATGGGACACACTATGGCTACACCTTC. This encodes CASSYGTHYGYTF.

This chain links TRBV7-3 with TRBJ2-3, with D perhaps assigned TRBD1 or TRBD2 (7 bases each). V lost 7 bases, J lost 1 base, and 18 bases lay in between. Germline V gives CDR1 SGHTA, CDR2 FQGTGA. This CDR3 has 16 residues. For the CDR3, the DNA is TGTGCCAGCAAGGGGGCGGCGGGAGCGGGCACAGATACGCAGTATTTT. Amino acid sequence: CASKGAAGAGTDTQYF.

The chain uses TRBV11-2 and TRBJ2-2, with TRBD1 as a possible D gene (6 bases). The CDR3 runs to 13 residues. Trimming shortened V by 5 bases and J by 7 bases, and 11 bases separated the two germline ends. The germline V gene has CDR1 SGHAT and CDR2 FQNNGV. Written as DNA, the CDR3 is TGTGCCAGCAGCCGCGACAGGAACGGGGAGCTGTTTTTT. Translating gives CASSRDRNGELFF.

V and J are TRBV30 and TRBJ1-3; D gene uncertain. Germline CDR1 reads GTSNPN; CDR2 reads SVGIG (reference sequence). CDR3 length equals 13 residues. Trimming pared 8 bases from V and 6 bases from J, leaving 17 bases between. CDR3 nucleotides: TGTGCCCACACCTCGGACGGGTTAAACACCATATATTTT. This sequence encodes CAHTSDGLNTIYF.

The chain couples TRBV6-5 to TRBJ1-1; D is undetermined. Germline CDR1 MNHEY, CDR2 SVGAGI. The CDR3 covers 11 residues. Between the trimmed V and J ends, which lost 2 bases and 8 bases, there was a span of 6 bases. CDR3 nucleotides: TGTGCCAGCAGTTACCTCAAAGAAGCTTTCTTT. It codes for CASSYLKEAFF.

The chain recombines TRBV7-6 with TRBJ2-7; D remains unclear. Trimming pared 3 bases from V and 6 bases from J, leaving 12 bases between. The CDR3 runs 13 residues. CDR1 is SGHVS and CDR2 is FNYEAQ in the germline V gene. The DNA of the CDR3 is TGTGCCAGCAGCTTCCCCCCCCCTCTCGAGCAGTACTTC. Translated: CASSFPPPLEQYF. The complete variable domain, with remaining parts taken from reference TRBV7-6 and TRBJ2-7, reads GAGVSQSPRYKVTKRGQDVALRCDPISGHVSLYWYRQALGQGPEFLTYFNYEAQQDKSGLPNDRFSAERPEGSISTLTIQRTEQRDSAMYRCASSFPPPLEQYFGPGTRLTVT.

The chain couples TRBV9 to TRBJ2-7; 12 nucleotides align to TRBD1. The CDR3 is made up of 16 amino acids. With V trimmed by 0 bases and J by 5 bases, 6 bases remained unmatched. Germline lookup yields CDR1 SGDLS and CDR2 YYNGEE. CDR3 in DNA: TGTGCCAGCAGCGTAGGGATCGGGACAGGGGGCGACGAGCAGTACTTC. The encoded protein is CASSVGIGTGGDEQYF.

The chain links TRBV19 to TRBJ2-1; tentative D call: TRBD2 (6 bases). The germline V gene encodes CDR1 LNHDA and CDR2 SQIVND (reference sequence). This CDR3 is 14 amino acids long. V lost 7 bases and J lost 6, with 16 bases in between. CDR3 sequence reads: CASTRDGGFNEQFF. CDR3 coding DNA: TGTGCCAGTACCCGGGACGGGGGATTCAATGAGCAGTTCTTC.

This chain's CDR3 is CAWSDGSGDETQYF. The CDR3 coding sequence is TGTGCCTGGAGTGACGGTTCAGGGGACGAGACCCAGTACTTC. The rearrangement uses TRBV30 and TRBJ2-5; D possibly corresponds to TRBD1 (6 bases). The CDR3 runs 14 residues. V was cut by 1 base and J by 5 bases, with 14 bases left in between. Germline-derived CDR1 and CDR2 are GTSNPN and SVGIG (reference sequence). The full variable domain, rest sourced from reference TRBV30 and TRBJ2-5, is SQTIHQWPATLVQPVGSPLSLECTVEGTSNPNLYWYRQAAGRGLQLLFYSVGIGQISSEVPQNLSASRPQDRQFILSSKKLLLSDSGFYLCAWSDGSGDETQYFGPGTRLLVL.

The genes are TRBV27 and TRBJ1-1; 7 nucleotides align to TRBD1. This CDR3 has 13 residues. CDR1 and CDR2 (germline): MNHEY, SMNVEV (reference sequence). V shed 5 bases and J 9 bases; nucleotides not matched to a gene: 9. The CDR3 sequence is CASSETGAQKAFF. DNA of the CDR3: TGTGCCAGCAGTGAAACAGGGGCGCAGAAAGCTTTCTTT.

The CDR3 spells CASSLAGTSGNEQFF. The CDR3 DNA sequence: TGCGCCAGCAGCTTGGCAGGGACTAGCGGCAATGAGCAGTTCTTC. The chain recombines TRBV5-1 with TRBJ2-1; 11 nucleotides line up with TRBD2. Germline CDR1 reads SGHRS; CDR2 reads YFSETQ. The CDR3 runs 15 residues. V lost 0 bases to trimming and J lost 6 bases; unmatched junction nucleotides: 2.

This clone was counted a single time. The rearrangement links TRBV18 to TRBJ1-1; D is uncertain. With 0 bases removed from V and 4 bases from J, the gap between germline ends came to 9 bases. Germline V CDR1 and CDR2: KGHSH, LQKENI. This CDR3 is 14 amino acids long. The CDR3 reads CASSPPGLPTEAFF. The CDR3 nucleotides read TGTGCCAGCTCACCACCAGGACTCCCCACTGAAGCTTTCTTT.

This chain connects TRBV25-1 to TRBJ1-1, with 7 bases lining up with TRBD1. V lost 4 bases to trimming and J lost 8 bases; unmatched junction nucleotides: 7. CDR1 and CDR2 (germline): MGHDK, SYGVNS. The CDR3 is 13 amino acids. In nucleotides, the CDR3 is TGTGCCAGCAGTGCCAGGGGGTTTAGAGAAGCTTTCTTT. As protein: CASSARGFREAFF.

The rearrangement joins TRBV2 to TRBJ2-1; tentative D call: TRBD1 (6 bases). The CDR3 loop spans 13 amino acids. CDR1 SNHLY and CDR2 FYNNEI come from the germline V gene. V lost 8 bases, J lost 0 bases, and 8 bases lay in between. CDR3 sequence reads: CASGGHSYNEQFF. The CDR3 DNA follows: TGTGCCAGCGGGGGCCACTCCTACAATGAGCAGTTCTTC.

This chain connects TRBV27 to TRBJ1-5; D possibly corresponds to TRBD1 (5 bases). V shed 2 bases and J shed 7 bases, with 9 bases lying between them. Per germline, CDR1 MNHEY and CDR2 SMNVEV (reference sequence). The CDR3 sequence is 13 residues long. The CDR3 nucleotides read TGTGCCAGCAGTTTACAGGGACGACAGCCCCAGCATTTT. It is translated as CASSLQGRQPQHF.